A single T cell receptor (beta chain) is shown here with its context. V was clipped by 6 bases and J by 6 bases; unmatched bases: 2. This CDR3 spans 13 amino acids. Per germline, CDR1 MNHEY and CDR2 SVGAGI. The entry originates in a study of blood T cell repertoires in COVID-19. The data were produced by immunoSEQ multiplex PCR, yet TCRdb's version contains in-frame clones alone and is incomplete. In the table there are about 400,000 clones, approximately 85% of which are singletons. The sample consisted of PBMCs or T cells enriched from blood (not recorded which). The sequence was obtained from a woman aged 40 to 50 with acute COVID-19. V and J are TRBV6-5 and TRBJ1-1; TRBD1 matches at 12 bases. This chain's CDR3 is CASRGQGASEAFF. The DNA for the CDR3 is TGTGCCAGCAGGGGACAGGGGGCTTCTGAAGCTTTCTTT.